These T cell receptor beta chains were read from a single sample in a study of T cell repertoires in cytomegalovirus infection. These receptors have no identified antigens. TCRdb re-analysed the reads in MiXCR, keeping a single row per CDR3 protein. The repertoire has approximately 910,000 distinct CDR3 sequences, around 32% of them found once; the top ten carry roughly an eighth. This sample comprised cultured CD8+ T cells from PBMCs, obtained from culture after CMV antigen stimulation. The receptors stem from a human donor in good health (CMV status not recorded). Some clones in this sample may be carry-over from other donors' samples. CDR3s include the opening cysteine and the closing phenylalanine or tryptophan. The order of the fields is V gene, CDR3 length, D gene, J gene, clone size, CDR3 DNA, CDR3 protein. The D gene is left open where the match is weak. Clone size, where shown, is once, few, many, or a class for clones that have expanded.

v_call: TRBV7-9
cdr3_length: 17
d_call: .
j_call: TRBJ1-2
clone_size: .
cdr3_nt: TGTGCCAGCAGCTCAGAGGTGGGACCCAGTTTTAACTATGGCTACACCTTC
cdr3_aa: CASSSEVGPSFNYGYTF

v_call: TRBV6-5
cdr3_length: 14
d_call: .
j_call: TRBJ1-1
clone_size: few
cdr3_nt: TGTGCCAGCAGTTTGGCCTCACCGCACACTGAAGCTTTCTTT
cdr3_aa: CASSLASPHTEAFF

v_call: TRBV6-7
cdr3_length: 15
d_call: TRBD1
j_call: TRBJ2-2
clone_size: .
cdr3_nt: TGTGCCAGCAGTCGGGACAGAATTCACACCGGGGAGCTGTTTTTT
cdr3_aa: CASSRDRIHTGELFF

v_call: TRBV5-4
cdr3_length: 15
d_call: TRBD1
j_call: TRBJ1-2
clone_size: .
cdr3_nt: TGTGCCAGCAGCTTCGGCCCAGGGACAGACTATGGCTACACCTTC
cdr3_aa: CASSFGPGTDYGYTF

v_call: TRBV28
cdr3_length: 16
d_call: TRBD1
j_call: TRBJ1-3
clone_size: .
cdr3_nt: TGTGCCAGCAGTTACTCAGACAGGGTCTCTGGAAACACCATATATTTT
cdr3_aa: CASSYSDRVSGNTIYF

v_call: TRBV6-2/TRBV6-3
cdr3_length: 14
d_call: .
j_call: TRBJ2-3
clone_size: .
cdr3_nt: TGTGCCAGCAGTTACTCGAGGCTCGCAGATACGCAGTATTTT
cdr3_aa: CASSYSRLADTQYF

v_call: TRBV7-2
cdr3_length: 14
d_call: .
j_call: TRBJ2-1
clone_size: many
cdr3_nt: TGTGCCAGCAGCTTACAGGGAAAGATCAATGAGCAGTTCTTC
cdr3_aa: CASSLQGKINEQFF

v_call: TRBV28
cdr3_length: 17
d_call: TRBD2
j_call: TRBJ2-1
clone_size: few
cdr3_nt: TGTGCCAGCAGCTCAGGCGACGGGGGGTACCCCTACAATGAGCAGTTCTTC
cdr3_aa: CASSSGDGGYPYNEQFF

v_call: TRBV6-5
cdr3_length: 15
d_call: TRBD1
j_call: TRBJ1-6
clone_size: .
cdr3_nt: TGTGCCAGCAGTCACCCGACAGGGGCGGATTCACCCCTCCACTTT
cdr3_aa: CASSHPTGADSPLHF

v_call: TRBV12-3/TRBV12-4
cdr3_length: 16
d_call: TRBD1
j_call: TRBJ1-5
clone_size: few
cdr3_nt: TGTGCCAGCAGTCCCTTTGACAGGGTGGGATCTCAGCCCCAGCATTTT
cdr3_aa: CASSPFDRVGSQPQHF

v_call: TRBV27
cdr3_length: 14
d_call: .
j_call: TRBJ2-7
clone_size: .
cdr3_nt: TGTGTCAGCAGTTCCCCTATTGGATCGAGCGAGCAGTACTTC
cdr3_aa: CVSSSPIGSSEQYF

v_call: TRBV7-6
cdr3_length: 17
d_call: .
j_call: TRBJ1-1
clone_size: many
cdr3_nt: TGTGCCAGCAGCTTAGGAGCGGCGCAGAAAATGAACACTGAAGCTTTCTTT
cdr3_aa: CASSLGAAQKMNTEAFF

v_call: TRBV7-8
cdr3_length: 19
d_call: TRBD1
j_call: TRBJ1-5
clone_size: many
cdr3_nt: TGTGCCAGCAGCACCCGGACAGGGGGATATGATAGCGGCAATCAGCCCCAGCATTTT
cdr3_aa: CASSTRTGGYDSGNQPQHF

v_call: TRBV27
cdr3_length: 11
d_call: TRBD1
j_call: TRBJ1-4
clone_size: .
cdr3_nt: TGTGCCAGCAGTCACGGGACAGGGTTGTTTTTT
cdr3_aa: CASSHGTGLFF

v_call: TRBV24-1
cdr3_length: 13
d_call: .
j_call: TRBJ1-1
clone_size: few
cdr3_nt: TGTGCCACCAGTGATTTGCAGGGCAGTGAAGCTTTCTTT
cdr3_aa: CATSDLQGSEAFF

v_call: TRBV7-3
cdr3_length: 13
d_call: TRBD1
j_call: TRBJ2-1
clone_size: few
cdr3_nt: TGTGCCAGCAGTACAGACAGGGACAATGAGCAGTTCTTC
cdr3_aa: CASSTDRDNEQFF

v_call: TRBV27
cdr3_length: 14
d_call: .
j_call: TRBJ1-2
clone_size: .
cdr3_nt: TGTGCCAGCAGTTTATCGGGGAGCGGGTCCTACTACACCTTC
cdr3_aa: CASSLSGSGSYYTF

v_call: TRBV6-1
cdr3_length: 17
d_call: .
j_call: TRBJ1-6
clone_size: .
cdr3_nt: TGTGCCAGCAGTGACCGCCCCCGGGGCATCTATAATTCACCCCTCCACTTT
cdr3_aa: CASSDRPRGIYNSPLHF

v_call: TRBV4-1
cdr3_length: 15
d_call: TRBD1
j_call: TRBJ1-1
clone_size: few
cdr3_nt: TGCGCCAGCAGCCAAGTCGTGACAGGGCCCACTGAAGCTTTCTTT
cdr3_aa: CASSQVVTGPTEAFF

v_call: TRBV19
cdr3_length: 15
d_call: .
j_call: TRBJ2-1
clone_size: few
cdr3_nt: TGTGCCAGTAGTTCCGACGTGAGCTCCTACAATGAGCAGTTCTTC
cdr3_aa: CASSSDVSSYNEQFF

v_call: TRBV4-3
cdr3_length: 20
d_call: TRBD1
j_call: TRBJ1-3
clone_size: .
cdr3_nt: TGCGCCAGCAGCCTCGACCGGGACAGGGGTCCCTTCTTCACTGGAAACACCATATATTTT
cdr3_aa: CASSLDRDRGPFFTGNTIYF

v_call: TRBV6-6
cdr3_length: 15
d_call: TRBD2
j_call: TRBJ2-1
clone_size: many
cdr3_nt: TGTGCCAGCAGAGGACTAGCGGGGGGCCCGAATGAGCAGTTCTTC
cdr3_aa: CASRGLAGGPNEQFF

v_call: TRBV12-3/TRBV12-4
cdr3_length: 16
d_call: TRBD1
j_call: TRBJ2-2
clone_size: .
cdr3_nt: TGTGCCAGCAGTCCCGGACAGGGGGCTTTCGCCGGGGAGCTGTTTTTT
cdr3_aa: CASSPGQGAFAGELFF

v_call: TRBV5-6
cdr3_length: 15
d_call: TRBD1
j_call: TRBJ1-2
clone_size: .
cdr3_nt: TGTGCCAGCAGGCCGGACAGGGCAGCTAACTATGGCTACACCTTC
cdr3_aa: CASRPDRAANYGYTF

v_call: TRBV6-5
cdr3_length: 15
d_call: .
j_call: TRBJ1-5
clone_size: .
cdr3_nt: TGTGCCAGCAGTTACTCGGGTCCCGGGGAACAGCCCCAGCATTTT
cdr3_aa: CASSYSGPGEQPQHF

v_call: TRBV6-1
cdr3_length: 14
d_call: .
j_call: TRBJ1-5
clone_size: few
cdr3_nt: TGTGCCAGCAGTGGACTTGCGGCAGGGCCGCCCCAGCATTTT
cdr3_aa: CASSGLAAGPPQHF

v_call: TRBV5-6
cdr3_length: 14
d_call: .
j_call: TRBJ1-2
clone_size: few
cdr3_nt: TGTGCCAGCAGCGACTGGGGGGAGCTCTATGGCTACACCTTC
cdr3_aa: CASSDWGELYGYTF

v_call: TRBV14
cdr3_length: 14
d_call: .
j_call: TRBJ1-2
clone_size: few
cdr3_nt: TGTGCCAGCAGCCAAGAACGACAGGACTATGGCTACACCTTC
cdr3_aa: CASSQERQDYGYTF

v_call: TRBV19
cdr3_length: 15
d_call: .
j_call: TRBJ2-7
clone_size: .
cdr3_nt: TGTGCCAGTAGTATAGGTCCGGGGAGCTCCTACGAGCAGTACTTC
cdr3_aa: CASSIGPGSSYEQYF

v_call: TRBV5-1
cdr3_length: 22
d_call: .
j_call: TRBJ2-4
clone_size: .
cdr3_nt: TGCGCCAGCAGCTTGGGTGGCTGTTTAGTACTTACATTAGCTAAGGCCAAAAACATTCAGTACTTC
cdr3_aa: CASSLGGCLVLTLAKAKNIQYF

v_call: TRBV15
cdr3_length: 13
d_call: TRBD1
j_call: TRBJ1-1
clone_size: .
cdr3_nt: TGTGCCACCAGCAGGGACAGGGCCACTGAAGCTTTCTTT
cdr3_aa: CATSRDRATEAFF